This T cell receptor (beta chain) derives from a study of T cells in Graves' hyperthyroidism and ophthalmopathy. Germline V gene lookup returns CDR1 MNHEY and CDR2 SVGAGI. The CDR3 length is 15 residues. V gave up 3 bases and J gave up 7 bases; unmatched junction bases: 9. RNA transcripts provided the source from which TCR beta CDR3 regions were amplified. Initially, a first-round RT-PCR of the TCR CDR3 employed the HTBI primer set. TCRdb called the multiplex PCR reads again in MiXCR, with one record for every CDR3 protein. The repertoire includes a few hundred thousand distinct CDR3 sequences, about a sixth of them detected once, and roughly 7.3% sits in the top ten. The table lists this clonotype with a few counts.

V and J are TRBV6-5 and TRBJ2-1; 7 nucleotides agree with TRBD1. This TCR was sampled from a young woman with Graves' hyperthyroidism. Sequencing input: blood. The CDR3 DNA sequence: TGTGCCAGCAGTTATATACAGGGGAGTAGTAATGAGCAGTTCTTC. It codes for CASSYIQGSSNEQFF.